This is a list of T cell receptor beta chains from one sample in a study of CD8+CD57+ T cells in acquired aplastic anemia. From the reads, TCRdb called clonotypes with MiXCR, one entry per CDR3 protein. The sample has approximately 470,000 distinct CDR3 sequences; about a third are singletons. Sequencing input: sorted CD4+, CD8+, or CD8+CD57+ T cells (not recorded which) from PBMCs. The receptor source for this set is a human donor with aplastic anemia. The CDR3 runs from the conserved cysteine through the conserved F or W. The D gene is left open where the match is weak. Clone size appears in some rows only: once, few, many, or a class for an expanded clone.

v_gene,abundance,j_gene,d_gene,CDR3aa,CDR3nt
TRBV20-1,NA,TRBJ1-5,TRBD1,CSASTGTASNQPQHF,TGCAGTGCTAGCACGGGGACAGCTAGCAATCAGCCCCAGCATTTT
TRBV7-9,NA,TRBJ2-3,NA,CASSLSIGDTQCF,TGCGCCAGCAGCTTATCAATTGGAGATACGCAGTGTTTT
TRBV18,NA,TRBJ1-6,NA,CASSPGGMDSPLHF,TGTGCCAGCTCACCAGGGGGCATGGATTCACCCCTCCACTTT
TRBV29-1,NA,TRBJ1-2,NA,CSVRTQTGYGYTF,TGCAGCGTTCGTACCCAAACGGGCTATGGCTACACCTTC
TRBV7-2,many,TRBJ2-7,TRBD1,CASSVTGGPYEQYF,TGTGCCAGCAGCGTGACAGGGGGACCCTACGAGCAGTACTTC
TRBV24-1,few,TRBJ1-5,NA,CATSDFSGQPQHF,TGTGCCACCAGTGATTTCTCAGGGCAGCCCCAGCATTTT
TRBV5-1,few,TRBJ2-5,NA,CASRSEGLSQETQYF,TGCGCCAGCAGATCGGAGGGGCTATCCCAAGAGACCCAGTACTTC
TRBV7-2,many,TRBJ1-3,NA,CASSPVGGNTIYF,TGTGCCAGCAGCCCCGTCGGTGGAAACACCATATATTTT
TRBV20-1,NA,TRBJ2-7,NA,CSAPLVGVSYEQYF,TGCAGTGCTCCCCTTGTGGGCGTGTCATACGAGCAGTACTTC
TRBV20-1,NA,TRBJ1-5,NA,CSARPSGRQYRNQPQHF,TGCAGTGCTAGACCATCGGGCAGGCAGTATCGGAATCAGCCCCAGCATTTT
TRBV15,NA,TRBJ2-7,TRBD1,CATSSLDRGLYEQYF,TGTGCCACCAGCAGCTTGGACAGGGGGCTCTACGAGCAGTACTTC
TRBV4-3,NA,TRBJ2-3,NA,CASSQEVVGGQADTQYF,TGCGCCAGCAGCCAGGAAGTGGTAGGAGGGCAGGCAGATACGCAGTATTTT
TRBV7-9,many,TRBJ1-2,NA,CASSLVMERLHGYTF,TGTGCCAGCAGCTTAGTCATGGAGAGGCTGCACGGCTACACCTTC
TRBV4-3,NA,TRBJ2-7,NA,CASSQVSVGSYEQYF,TGCGCCAGCAGCCAAGTCTCAGTGGGGTCCTACGAGCAGTACTTC
TRBV11-3,NA,TRBJ2-1,NA,CASSLVGFDEQFF,TGTGCCAGCAGCTTAGTAGGGTTCGATGAGCAGTTCTTC
TRBV10-2,many,TRBJ2-4,TRBD1,CASSESRGHSAKNIQYF,TGCGCCAGCAGTGAGTCGAGGGGGCATAGTGCCAAAAACATTCAGTACTTC
TRBV6-1,NA,TRBJ1-2,NA,CASSAEGGGGYTF,TGTGCCAGCAGTGCTGAGGGGGGGGGTGGCTACACCTTC
TRBV7-9,NA,TRBJ2-7,TRBD1,CASSRTGDVHEQYF,TGTGCCAGCAGCCGAACAGGGGACGTCCACGAGCAGTACTTC
TRBV5-4,NA,TRBJ2-7,TRBD2,CASSFGTSGSAYEQYF,TGTGCCAGCAGCTTTGGGACTAGCGGGAGCGCCTACGAGCAGTACTTC
TRBV5-5,few,TRBJ1-4,NA,CASSFKGSTTNEKLFF,TGTGCCAGCAGCTTTAAGGGCAGCACAACTAATGAAAAACTGTTTTTT
TRBV7-3,few,TRBJ2-3,NA,CASSLGPFTDTQYF,TGTGCCAGCAGCTTAGGCCCCTTCACAGATACGCAGTATTTT
TRBV7-2,NA,TRBJ2-5,NA,CASKAARQETQYF,TGTGCCAGCAAAGCGGCCCGACAAGAGACCCAGTACTTC
TRBV7-9,NA,TRBJ2-5,TRBD1,CASSYLRQGAETQYF,TGTGCCAGCAGTTATCTTCGACAGGGGGCAGAGACCCAGTACTTC
TRBV2,NA,TRBJ1-4,NA,CASSTRGAANEKLFF,TGTGCCAGCAGCACAAGAGGGGCAGCTAATGAAAAACTGTTTTTT
TRBV2,many,TRBJ2-5,NA,CASDGRGETQYF,TGTGCCAGCGACGGGAGAGGAGAGACCCAGTACTTC
TRBV6-5,NA,TRBJ1-4,TRBD1,CASSYLGQGATNEKLFF,TGTGCCAGCAGTTACTTGGGACAGGGCGCAACTAATGAAAAACTGTTTTTT
TRBV2,NA,TRBJ1-2,TRBD1,CATLEAGTAYGYTF,TGTGCCACCTTGGAAGCCGGGACAGCATATGGCTACACCTTC
TRBV20-1,NA,TRBJ1-5,TRBD1,CSARGRYRGFLGNQPQHF,TGCAGTGCTAGAGGGAGATACAGGGGTTTTTTGGGCAATCAGCCCCAGCATTTT
TRBV19,NA,TRBJ2-6,TRBD1,CASSIADRGISGANVLTF,TGTGCCAGTAGTATAGCGGACAGGGGGATCTCTGGGGCCAACGTCCTGACTTTC